Only a few counts were recorded for the clone carrying this T cell receptor beta chain. Its antigen is as yet unknown. This entry belongs to a study of beta chain features in type 1 diabetes. The isolated RNA, all of it, was reverse transcribed, so expressed TCRB transcripts were what got sequenced. The data were produced by immunoSEQ multiplex PCR, yet TCRdb's version contains in-frame clones alone and is incomplete. The data contain over 150,000 clones, 6.5% to 8.5% of them singletons. CDR3 length: 16 amino acids. V was clipped by 3 bases and J by 4 bases; unmatched bases: 6. CDR1 and CDR2 (germline): SGHTA, FQGNSA. Study-level findings and limits: TCRB CDR3 length was moderately but significantly reduced in all four CD4+ subsets of Type 1 diabetes patients.

V is TRBV7-2 and J is TRBJ2-7; 13 nucleotides match TRBD2. The TCR originated in a man between 18 and 29 years old with type 1 diabetes. Material for sequencing was central memory CD4+ T cells from blood. This chain's CDR3 is CASSFTSGGALYEQYF. CDR3 in DNA: TGTGCCAGCAGCTTTACTAGCGGGGGGGCCTTATACGAGCAGTACTTC. Variable domain in full (rest from reference TRBV7-2 and TRBJ2-7): GAGVSQSPSNKVTEKGKDVELRCDPISGHTALYWYRQSLGQGLEFLIYFQGNSAPDKSGLPSDRFSAERTGGSVSTLTIQRTQQEDSAVYLCASSFTSGGALYEQYFGPGTRLTVT.